This T cell receptor (beta chain) was retrieved from a study of radiation and T cells in renal cell carcinoma. The time point: blood 4 weeks post-SBRT, at nephrectomy. Treatment given: 15 Gy SBRT to primary tumor, nephrectomy 4 weeks later. Radiation-treated patients gave blood at baseline, week 2 and week 4. Repertoires were generated with immunoSEQ multiplex PCR, while TCRdb's copy carries only in-frame clones and drops some. The sample lists about 78,000 clones, 80% to 90% occurring once. Study-wide results and caveats: No pretreatment tumor biopsies were available for baseline clonotypes. From baseline, blood top tumor clonotypes peaked at 2 weeks post-radiation.

Germline-derived CDR1 and CDR2 are SGHTA and FQGNSA. V was shortened by 1 base and J by 4 bases, with 9 bases between the two germline ends. The CDR3 loop spans 14 amino acids. As concerns this clone: Its antigen is not known.

The TCR comes from a woman aged 70-85 years with renal cell carcinoma. The rearrangement links TRBV7-2 to TRBJ2-3, with D perhaps TRBD1 (6 bases). Sequencing was performed on blood, taken from a patient whose treatment included radiotherapy and nephrectomy. CDR3 residues: CASSLGGPPDTQYF. In DNA, the CDR3 is TGTGCCAGCAGCTTAGGGGGGCCCCCAGATACGCAGTATTTT.